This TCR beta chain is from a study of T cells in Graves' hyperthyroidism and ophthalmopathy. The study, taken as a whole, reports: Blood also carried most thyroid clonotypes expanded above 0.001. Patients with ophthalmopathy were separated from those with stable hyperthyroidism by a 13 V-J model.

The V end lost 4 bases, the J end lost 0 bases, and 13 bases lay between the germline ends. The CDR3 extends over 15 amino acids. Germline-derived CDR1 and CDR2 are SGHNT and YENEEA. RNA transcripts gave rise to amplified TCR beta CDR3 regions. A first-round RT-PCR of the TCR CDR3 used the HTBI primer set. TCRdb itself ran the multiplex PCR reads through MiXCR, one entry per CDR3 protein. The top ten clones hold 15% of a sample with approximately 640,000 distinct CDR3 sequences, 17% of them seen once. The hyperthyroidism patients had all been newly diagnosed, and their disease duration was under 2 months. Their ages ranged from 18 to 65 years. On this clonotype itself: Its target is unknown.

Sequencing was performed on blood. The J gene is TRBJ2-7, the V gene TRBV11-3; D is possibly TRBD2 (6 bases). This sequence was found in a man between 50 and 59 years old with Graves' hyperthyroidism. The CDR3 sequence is CASSSAGGDSYEQYF. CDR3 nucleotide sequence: TGTGCCAGCAGCTCGGCCGGGGGAGACTCCTACGAGCAGTACTTC.